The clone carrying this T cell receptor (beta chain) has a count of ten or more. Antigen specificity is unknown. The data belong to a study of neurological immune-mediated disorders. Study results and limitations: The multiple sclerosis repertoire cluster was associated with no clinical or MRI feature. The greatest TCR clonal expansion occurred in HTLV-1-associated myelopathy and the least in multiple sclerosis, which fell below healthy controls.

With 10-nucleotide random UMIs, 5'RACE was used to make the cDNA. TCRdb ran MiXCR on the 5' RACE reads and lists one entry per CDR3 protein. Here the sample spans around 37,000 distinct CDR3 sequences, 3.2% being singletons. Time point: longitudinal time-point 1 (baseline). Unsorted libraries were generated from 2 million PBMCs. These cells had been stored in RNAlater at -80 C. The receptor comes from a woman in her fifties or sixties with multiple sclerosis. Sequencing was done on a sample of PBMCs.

CDR3 residues: CASSLETPRSGNTIYF. Written as DNA, the CDR3 is TGTGCCAGCAGCTTAGAGACACCTCGCTCTGGAAACACCATATATTTT. The V and J genes are TRBV7-8 and TRBJ1-3; D is undetermined. The CDR3 runs 16 residues. The germline CDR1 and CDR2 sequences are SGHVS and FQNEAQ. Trimming removed 1 base at V and 0 bases at J, with 10 bases between.